This TCR beta chain was captured by sequencing in a study of T cells after yellow fever vaccination. Trimming removed 1 base from V and 4 bases from J, with 17 bases in between. Germline CDR1 reads SGHRS; CDR2 reads YFSETQ. The CDR3 loop spans 16 amino acids. This clonotype was observed a few times. Its target is unknown. Study-wide points: Most primary-vaccination clones recurred post-booster (roughly 96% CD4, around 88% CD8). Across the CD4 and CD8 compartments, a small share of clonotypes was present in both. By day 5 rather than day 15, the secondary response had peaked, though it was weaker.

TCRdb re-analysed the 5' RACE reads in MiXCR, keeping a single row per CDR3 protein. Among around 350,000 distinct CDR3 sequences listed, around 10% were seen once. The sequence derives from a man between 18 and 35 years old who received the YFV17D yellow fever vaccine. This sample comprised PBMCs, obtained on the day of the first yellow fever vaccination. The gene calls are TRBV5-1 and TRBJ1-1; tentative D call: TRBD1 (5 bases). CDR3 coding DNA: TGCGCCAGCAGCTTGCTAGGAGGGGATAGGTTCACTGAAGCTTTCTTT. Amino acid sequence: CASSLLGGDRFTEAFF. The full variable domain, with the rest looked up from reference TRBV5-1 and TRBJ1-1, is KAGVTQTPRYLIKTRGQQVTLSCSPISGHRSVSWYQQTPGQGLQFLFEYFSETQRNKGNFPGRFSGRQFSNSRSEMNVSTLELGDSALYLCASSLLGGDRFTEAFFGQGTRLTVV.